This TCR beta chain originates from a study of cytomegalovirus exposure and HLA in healthy donors. Regarding the study as a whole: Researchers reportedly found TCR beta sequences accurately predicted most subjects' HLA-A and HLA-B alleles. The classifier was said to identify cytomegalovirus status with high specificity and sensitivity.

Nominally healthy donors were sampled, though unrecorded immune exposures were likely. 13 Jbeta primers and 60 Vbeta primers were used for the PCR. Sequencing was performed with immunoSEQ multiplex PCR; in TCRdb, only in-frame clones are kept and a portion is missing. The sample contains around 98,000 clones, around 70% of which appear only once. CDR3 length equals 17 residues. CDR1 LNHDA and CDR2 SQIVND come from the germline V gene (reference sequence). J lost 0 bases, V lost 5 bases, and 10 bases had no gene match. Concerning this clone itself: Its cognate antigen is unknown.

The receptor was derived from a man in his forties or fifties in good health and CMV-seronegative. Specimen: PBMCs. V is TRBV19 and J is TRBJ1-5; TRBD1 aligns across 7 bases. The CDR3 region has the DNA TGTGCCAGTAGTGTGAGACCAGGGGGTTATAGCAATCAGCCCCAGCATTTT. Encoded protein: CASSVRPGGYSNQPQHF. The full variable domain, completed using reference TRBV19 and TRBJ1-5, is DGGITQSPKYLFRKEGQNVTLSCEQNLNHDAMYWYRQDPGQGLRLIYYSQIVNDFQKGDIAEGYSVSREKKESFPLTVTSAQKNPTAFYLCASSVRPGGYSNQPQHFGDGTRLSIL.